The 18 T cell receptor beta chains presented below share a single source sample, sequenced in a study of identical twins. TCRdb recomputed calls from the 5' RACE reads with MiXCR, one row per CDR3 protein. The table records fewer than 350,000 distinct CDR3 sequences, approximately 8% of them present only once. These data also featured in a second study, about yellow fever vaccine responses in identical twins.

The sample comprised memory (CD45RO+) T cells sorted from blood. These receptors were obtained from a young woman in good health.

There are a few counts of this clonotype. The rearrangement joins TRBV20-1 to TRBJ1-4; the D is unclear. Germline CDR1 and CDR2: DFQATT and SNEGSKA (reference sequence). The CDR3 runs 12 residues. The germline V and J ends were trimmed by 6 bases and 8 bases, with 13 bases remaining between them. The DNA for the CDR3 is TGCAGTGCGCCGAGAGAAGGCGAAAAACTGTTTTTT. Protein: CSAPREGEKLFF.

This clonotype has a count of ten or more. The chain uses TRBV4-1 and TRBJ2-3; possible D gene TRBD2, 5 bases. This CDR3 comprises 15 residues. The ends were cut back, 5 bases at V and 1 base at J, with 13 bases in the middle. The germline CDR1 and CDR2 sequences are MGHRA and YSYEKL. The CDR3: CASSMLRGGTDTQYF. The CDR3 bases are TGCGCCAGCAGCATGCTCCGGGGAGGCACAGATACGCAGTATTTT.

This chain links TRBV6-1 with TRBJ2-1; 13 bases agree with TRBD2. Germline CDR1 and CDR2: MNHNS and SASEGT. This CDR3 contains 17 residues. V trimming: 6 bases; J trimming: 8 bases; junction bases outside the gene matches: 13. The DNA of the CDR3 is TGTGCCAGCAGCCGGACTAGCGGGGGACAGGGGCGGCATGAGCAGTTCTTC. Encoded protein: CASSRTSGGQGRHEQFF.

As regards this clonotype: Being one base from a much bigger clone, this may be a read error. The V and J genes are TRBV29-1 and TRBJ2-1; D uncertain. The germline V gene has CDR1 SQVTM and CDR2 ANQGSEA. This CDR3 has 17 amino acids. This chain's CDR3 is CSVEDPDAVNSYNEQSF. For the CDR3, the DNA is TGCAGCGTTGAAGACCCGGACGCCGTAAATTCCTACAATGAGCAGTCCTTC.

This clonotype was seen only a few times. The chain couples TRBV7-6 to TRBJ2-7; no clear D. The CDR3 consists of 13 residues. The germline V gene encodes CDR1 SGHVS and CDR2 FNYEAQ. V was trimmed by 3 bases and J by 1 base, leaving 7 bases between them. CDR3 amino acids: CASSLRASYEQYV. CDR3 DNA: TGTGCCAGCAGCTTGCGAGCATCCTACGAGCAGTACGTC.

The J gene is TRBJ2-1, the V gene TRBV4-1; 8 bases match TRBD2. V lost 0 bases and J lost 12; bases outside the gene matches: 16. From germline, CDR1 is MGHRA and CDR2 YSYEKL. The CDR3 loop spans 17 amino acids. The CDR3 loop is CASSQDEQRGTLTGQFF. CDR3 DNA: TGCGCCAGCAGCCAAGACGAGCAGCGGGGGACCCTGACCGGGCAGTTCTTC.

V is TRBV27 and J is TRBJ2-7, with 7 positions matching TRBD1. The J segment lost 2 bases and the V segment lost 8 bases, leaving 9 bases of the junction unmatched. The CDR3 runs to 14 residues. Germline V gives CDR1 MNHEY, CDR2 SMNVEV (reference sequence). CDR3 sequence (DNA): TGTGCCAGCGCTCCTCTCACAGGGGCCTACGAGCAGTACTTC. Residues: CASAPLTGAYEQYF.

For this clonotype: This sequence may be a read error, since a much larger clone differs from it by one base. The J gene is TRBJ2-1, the V gene TRBV15; D possibly corresponds to TRBD2 (6 bases). This CDR3 has 16 residues. Germline loops: CDR1 LNHNV, CDR2 YYDKDF (reference sequence). Trimming pared 0 bases from V and 7 bases from J, leaving 16 bases between. The CDR3 DNA sequence: TGTGCCACCAGCAGAGATTATGTATCGGGAGATAATGAGCAGTTCTTC. It yields the protein CATSRDYVSGDNEQFF.

Only a few counts were recorded for this clonotype. The chain recombines TRBV6-5 with TRBJ2-7, with D possibly called TRBD1 or TRBD2 (5 bases each). Trimming left V 4 bases short and J 0 bases short, with 10 bases between. From germline, CDR1 is MNHEY and CDR2 SVGAGI. This CDR3 comprises 14 residues. The CDR3 reads CASSSQGVSYEQYV. Here the CDR3 DNA reads TGTGCCAGCAGTTCCCAGGGAGTCTCCTACGAGCAGTACGTC.

The CDR3, as DNA: TGCAGCGTCCGGGGCCTTAATGAGCAGTTCTTC. Its protein product is CSVRGLNEQFF. The chain uses TRBV29-1 and TRBJ2-1, with D perhaps given as TRBD1 or TRBD2 (5 bases each). Germline CDR1 SQVTM, CDR2 ANQGSEA. V was cut by 6 bases and J by 7 bases, with 10 bases left in between. The CDR3 extends over 11 amino acids.

This clonotype was seen at least ten times. The V and J genes are TRBV7-6 and TRBJ2-2, with 8 bases identical to TRBD1. The germline CDR1 and CDR2 sequences are SGHVS and FNYEAQ. This CDR3 is 16 amino acids long. The ends lost 5 bases at V and 4 bases at J; junction bases unmatched: 9. The CDR3 region is CASSIMTGVGTGELFF. As DNA, the CDR3 is TGTGCCAGCAGCATAATGACAGGGGTCGGCACCGGGGAGCTGTTTTTT. Using reference TRBV7-6 and TRBJ2-2 for the parts outside the CDR3, the full variable domain is GAGVSQSPRYKVTKRGQDVALRCDPISGHVSLYWYRQALGQGPEFLTYFNYEAQQDKSGLPNDRFSAERPEGSISTLTIQRTEQRDSAMYRCASSIMTGVGTGELFFGEGSRLTVL.

This clonotype was seen a few times. V usage is TRBV2 and J usage is TRBJ2-1, with D maybe TRBD1 (5 bases). Trimming removed 6 bases at V and 7 bases at J, with 10 bases between. CDR3 length equals 12 residues. Germline CDR1 SNHLY, CDR2 FYNNEI. For the CDR3, the DNA is TGTGCCAGCAGGGACAATACGAATGAGCAGTTCTTC. It specifies CASRDNTNEQFF.

The chain combines TRBV4-1 with TRBJ2-7, with 8 bases fitting TRBD1. This CDR3 spans 16 amino acids. Looked up from germline, CDR1 is MGHRA and CDR2 is YSYEKL. Trimming at V came to 0 bases and at J to 3 bases, leaving 7 bases not matched to a gene. The CDR3: CASSQDWPGGSYEQYV. In DNA, the CDR3 is TGCGCCAGCAGCCAAGATTGGCCAGGGGGCAGCTACGAGCAGTACGTC.

About this clonotype: A much larger clone differs by one base, so this may be a read error. This rearrangement joins TRBV4-1 to TRBJ2-1; D is unresolved. Looked up from germline, CDR1 is MGHRA and CDR2 is YSYEKL. The CDR3 runs 15 residues. V was clipped by 0 bases and J by 7 bases, with 13 bases between them. CDR3 bases: TGCGCCAGCAGCCAAGAATGGACCCTTTTGAATGAGCAGTTCTTC. It codes for CASSQEWTLLNEQFF.

In its sample, this clonotype was seen many times. The gene calls are TRBV14 and TRBJ2-1; either TRBD1 or TRBD2 may fit D (6 bases each). The germline V and J ends were trimmed by 7 bases and 7 bases, with 17 bases remaining between them. The CDR3 loop spans 14 amino acids. Germline V gene sequence: CDR1 SGHDN, CDR2 FVKESK. CDR3 sequence: CASNYGGPGNEQFF. The CDR3 DNA reads TGTGCCAGCAACTACGGGGGCCCGGGTAATGAGCAGTTCTTC. Supplemented by reference TRBV14 and TRBJ2-1, the full variable domain reads EAGVTQFPSHSVIEKGQTVTLRCDPISGHDNLYWYRRVMGKEIKFLLHFVKESKQDESGMPNNRFLAERTGGTYSTLKVQPAELEDSGVYFCASNYGGPGNEQFFGPGTRLTVL.

This clonotype was seen repeatedly, ten times or more. The chain links TRBV10-3 to TRBJ2-2; D is possibly TRBD1 (5 bases). The CDR3 has 14 residues. Looked up from germline, CDR1 is ENHRY and CDR2 is SYGVKD. The V and J ends lost 7 bases and 1 base respectively, with 10 bases between them. The CDR3 DNA is TGTGCCATCACAGGGAACGGGAACACCGGGGAGCTGTTTTTT. This codes for CAITGNGNTGELFF.

This clonotype appeared a few times. V is TRBV6-1 and J is TRBJ2-3, with 11 positions matching TRBD2. Germline trimming cut 6 bases from V and 5 bases from J; bases unmatched to any gene: 7. CDR3 length: 15 amino acids. Per the germline V gene, CDR1 is MNHNS and CDR2 is SASEGT. The CDR3 sequence: CASRAGTSGRDTQYF. The DNA of the CDR3 is TGTGCCAGCAGGGCCGGGACTAGCGGACGAGATACGCAGTATTTT.

This clonotype appeared a few times. The genes are TRBV3-1 and TRBJ1-1; D uncertain. This CDR3 region has 14 residues. Trimming removed 3 bases at V and 1 base at J, with 9 bases between. CDR1 and CDR2 from the germline V gene are LGHDT and YNNKEL (reference sequence). The CDR3 nucleotides are TGTGCCAGCAGCCAGCGGACTAAGAACACTGAAGCTTTCTTT. As protein: CASSQRTKNTEAFF.